This T cell receptor (beta chain) was identified in a study of identical twins. Study-wide results and limits: Twin sharing of out-of-frame TCR alpha was underestimated by models in monozygotic pairs. Alpha sequences that were out-of-frame and twin-shared showed an excess of low generation probability. Fewer insertions characterized abundant cord blood beta clonotypes, whereas memory repertoires showed none.

This clonotype has only a few counts. The antigen is undetermined. From the 5' RACE reads, TCRdb called clonotypes with MiXCR, one entry per CDR3 protein. The sample shows fewer than 250,000 distinct CDR3 sequences, roughly a tenth of them seen only once. CDR1 MNHNS and CDR2 SASEGT come from the germline V gene. J was trimmed by 7 bases and V by 4 bases; bases with no gene match: 9. The CDR3 loop spans 15 amino acids. All donors comprised healthy Caucasians. This receptor was identified in a woman under 30 in good health. This chain links TRBV6-1 with TRBJ2-1, with 8 bases lining up with TRBD2. Sequencing was done on a sample of memory (CD45RO+) T cells sorted from blood. Here the CDR3 reads CASSGGLDPRNEQFF. In nucleotides, the CDR3 is TGTGCCAGCAGTGGGGGACTAGACCCCAGGAATGAGCAGTTCTTC.